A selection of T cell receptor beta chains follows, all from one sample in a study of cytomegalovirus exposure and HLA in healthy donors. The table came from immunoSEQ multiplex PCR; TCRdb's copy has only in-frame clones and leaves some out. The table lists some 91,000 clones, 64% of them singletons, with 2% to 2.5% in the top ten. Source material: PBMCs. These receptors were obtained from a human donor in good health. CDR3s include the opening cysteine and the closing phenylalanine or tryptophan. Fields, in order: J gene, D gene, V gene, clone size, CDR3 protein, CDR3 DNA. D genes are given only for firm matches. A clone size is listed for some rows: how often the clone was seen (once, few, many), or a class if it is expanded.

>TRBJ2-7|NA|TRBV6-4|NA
CASSEEQGDGYEQYF
TGTGCCAGCAGTGAGGAACAGGGCGATGGATACGAGCAGTACTTC
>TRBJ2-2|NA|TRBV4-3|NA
CASSQGTARNTGELFF
TGCGCCAGCAGCCAAGGAACCGCGAGGAACACCGGGGAGCTGTTTTTT
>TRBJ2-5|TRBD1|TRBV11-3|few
CASSRRDSKETQYF
TGTGCCAGCAGCCGCCGGGACAGCAAAGAGACCCAGTACTTC
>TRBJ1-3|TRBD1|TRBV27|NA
CASSTQGGGNTIYF
TGTGCCAGCAGTACACAGGGGGGAGGAAACACCATATATTTT
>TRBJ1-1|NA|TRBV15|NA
CATSRQEGGTEAFF
TGTGCCACCAGCAGACAGGAAGGAGGGACTGAAGCTTTCTTT
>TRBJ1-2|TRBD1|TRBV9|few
CASSAGIGTDYGYNF
TGTGCCAGCAGCGCCGGCATAGGGACAGACTATGGCTACAACTTC
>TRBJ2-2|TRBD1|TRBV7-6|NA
CASSPTPGGTNTGELFF
TGTGCCAGCAGCCCAACCCCAGGGGGTACGAACACCGGGGAGCTGTTTTTT
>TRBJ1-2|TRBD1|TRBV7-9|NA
CASSLGSTGRGYTF
TGTGCCAGCAGCTTGGGATCGACAGGGAGAGGCTACACCTTC
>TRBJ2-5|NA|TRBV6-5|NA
CASSYSSTKETQYF
TGTGCCAGCAGTTACTCGTCTACCAAAGAGACCCAGTACTTC
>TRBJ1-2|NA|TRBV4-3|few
CASSQGVLESDVDRGYTF
TGCGCCAGCAGCCAAGGGGTCTTGGAGTCTGATGTTGATCGGGGCTACACCTTC
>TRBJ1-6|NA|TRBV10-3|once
CAIRREGSPLHF
TGTGCCATCCGCAGGGAAGGCTCACCCCTCCACTTT
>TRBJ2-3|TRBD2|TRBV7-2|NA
CASSLARLAGGVTQYF
TGTGCCAGCAGCTTAGCGCGACTAGCGGGGGGGGTTACGCAGTATTTT
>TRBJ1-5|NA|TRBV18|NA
CASSPPAGSQHF
TGTGCCAGCTCACCACCGGCCGGGTCCCAGCATTTT
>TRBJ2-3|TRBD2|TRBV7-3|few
CASSLNRRGGTSTDTQYF
TGTGCCAGCAGCTTAAATAGGCGGGGGGGGACTAGCACAGATACGCAGTATTTT
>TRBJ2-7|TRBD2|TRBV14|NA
CASSPGSGLAGNDEQYF
TGTGCCAGCAGCCCTGGGAGTGGCCTAGCGGGGAACGACGAGCAGTACTTC
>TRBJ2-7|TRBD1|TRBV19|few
CASSSLPGQGAYEQYF
TGTGCCAGTAGTTCATTACCGGGACAGGGTGCCTACGAGCAGTACTTC
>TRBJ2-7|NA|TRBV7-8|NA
CASSLDGTLYEQYF
TGTGCCAGCAGCTTAGACGGGACACTCTACGAGCAGTACTTC
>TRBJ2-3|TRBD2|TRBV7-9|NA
CASSFPSGAATDTQYF
TGTGCCAGCAGCTTCCCTAGCGGGGCGGCCACAGATACGCAGTATTTT
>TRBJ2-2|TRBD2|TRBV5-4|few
CASSPTKTSGVSGELFF
TGTGCCAGCAGCCCTACTAAGACTAGCGGGGTTTCCGGGGAGCTGTTTTTT
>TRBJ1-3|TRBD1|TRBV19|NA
CASSLGTGAVFSGNTIYF
TGTGCCAGTAGTCTCGGGACAGGGGCTGTCTTCTCTGGAAACACCATATATTTT
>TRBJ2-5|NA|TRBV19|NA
CASSRNRAYQETQYF
TGTGCCAGTAGCCGTAACAGGGCCTATCAAGAGACCCAGTACTTC
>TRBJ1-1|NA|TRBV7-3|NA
CASSFDRSTEAFF
TGTGCCAGCAGTTTTGACAGGAGCACTGAAGCTTTCTTT
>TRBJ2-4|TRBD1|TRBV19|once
CASSMGQGAVLAKNIQYF
TGTGCCAGTAGTATGGGACAGGGGGCAGTACTAGCCAAAAACATTCAGTACTTC
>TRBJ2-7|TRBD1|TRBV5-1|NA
CASSLGQGAYEQYF
TGCGCCAGCAGCTTGGGGCAGGGGGCCTACGAGCAGTACTTC
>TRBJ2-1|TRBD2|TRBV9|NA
CASSANLAGAANEQFF
TGTGCCAGCAGCGCCAACCTAGCGGGGGCCGCCAATGAGCAGTTCTTC
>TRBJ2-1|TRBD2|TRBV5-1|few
CASSPAGRGYNEQFF
TGCGCCAGCAGCCCTGCGGGGAGGGGTTACAATGAGCAGTTCTTC
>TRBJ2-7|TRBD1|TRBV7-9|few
CASSSIRGLDEQYF
TGTGCCAGCAGCTCGATCAGGGGGCTGGACGAGCAGTACTTC
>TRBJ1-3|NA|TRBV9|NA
CASSVELDTIYF
TGTGCCAGCAGCGTAGAGCTGGACACCATATATTTT
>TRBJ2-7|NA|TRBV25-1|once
CASADRNYEQYF
TGTGCCAGCGCCGACAGGAACTACGAGCAGTACTTC
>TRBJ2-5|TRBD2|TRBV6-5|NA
CASSYERDWGTQYF
TGTGCCAGCAGTTATGAGCGGGACTGGGGGACCCAGTACTTC
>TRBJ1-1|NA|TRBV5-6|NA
CASSWSEAEAFF
TGTGCCAGCAGCTGGAGTGAGGCTGAAGCTTTCTTT
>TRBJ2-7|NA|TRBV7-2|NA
CASSLDMTGGTPYEQYF
TGTGCCAGCAGCTTAGATATGACTGGCGGGACTCCCTACGAGCAGTACTTC
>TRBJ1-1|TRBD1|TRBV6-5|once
CASSHARDSTEAFF
TGTGCCAGCAGCCACGCCAGGGACAGCACTGAAGCCTTCTTT
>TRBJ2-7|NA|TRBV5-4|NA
CASSLDSLEQYF
TGTGCCAGCAGCTTGGACTCCCTCGAGCAGTACTTC
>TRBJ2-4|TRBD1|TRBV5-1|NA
CASSSGQGAHIQYF
TGCGCCAGCAGCTCTGGACAGGGGGCACACATTCAGTACTTC
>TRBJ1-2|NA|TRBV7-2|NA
CASSLLQGLKYGYTF
TGTGCCAGCAGCTTATTGCAGGGGCTGAAATATGGCTACACCTTC
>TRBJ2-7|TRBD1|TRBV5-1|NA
CASKREQGVSHEQYF
TGCGCCAGCAAGAGAGAACAGGGGGTATCCCACGAGCAGTACTTC
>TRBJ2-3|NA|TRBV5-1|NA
CASSLLGANPSSTDTQYF
TGCGCCAGCAGCTTGTTAGGGGCGAATCCCTCTAGCACAGATACGCAGTATTTT
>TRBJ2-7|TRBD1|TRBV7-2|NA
CASSLAWTGPFNDEQYF
TGTGCCAGCAGCTTAGCGTGGACAGGGCCCTTCAACGACGAGCAGTACTTC
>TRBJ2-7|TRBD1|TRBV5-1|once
CASSLGLQGALSYEQYF
TGCGCCAGCAGCTTGGGCCTTCAGGGGGCGCTTTCCTACGAGCAGTACTTC
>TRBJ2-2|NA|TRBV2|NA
CASSDLSGANTGELFF
TGTGCCAGCAGTGATTTATCGGGGGCGAACACCGGGGAGCTGTTTTTT
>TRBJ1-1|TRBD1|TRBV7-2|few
CASSLVGQGAAEAFF
TGTGCCAGCAGCTTAGTGGGTCAGGGGGCGGCTGAAGCTTTCTTT
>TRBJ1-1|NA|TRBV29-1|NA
CSVEPQMNTEAFF
TGCAGCGTTGAACCACAAATGAACACTGAAGCTTTCTTT
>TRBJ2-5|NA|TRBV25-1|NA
CASSEFGESETQYF
TGTGCCAGCAGTGAATTCGGTGAATCAGAGACCCAGTACTTC
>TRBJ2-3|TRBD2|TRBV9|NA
CASSPGGYTQYF
TGTGCCAGCAGCCCCGGGGGGTATACGCAGTATTTT
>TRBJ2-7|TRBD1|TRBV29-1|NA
CSVSGTGNEQYF
TGCAGCGTCTCCGGGACAGGGAACGAGCAGTACTTC
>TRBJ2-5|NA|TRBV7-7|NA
CASSSRDSEETQYF
TGTGCTAGCAGTTCCCGGGACTCAGAAGAGACCCAGTACTTC